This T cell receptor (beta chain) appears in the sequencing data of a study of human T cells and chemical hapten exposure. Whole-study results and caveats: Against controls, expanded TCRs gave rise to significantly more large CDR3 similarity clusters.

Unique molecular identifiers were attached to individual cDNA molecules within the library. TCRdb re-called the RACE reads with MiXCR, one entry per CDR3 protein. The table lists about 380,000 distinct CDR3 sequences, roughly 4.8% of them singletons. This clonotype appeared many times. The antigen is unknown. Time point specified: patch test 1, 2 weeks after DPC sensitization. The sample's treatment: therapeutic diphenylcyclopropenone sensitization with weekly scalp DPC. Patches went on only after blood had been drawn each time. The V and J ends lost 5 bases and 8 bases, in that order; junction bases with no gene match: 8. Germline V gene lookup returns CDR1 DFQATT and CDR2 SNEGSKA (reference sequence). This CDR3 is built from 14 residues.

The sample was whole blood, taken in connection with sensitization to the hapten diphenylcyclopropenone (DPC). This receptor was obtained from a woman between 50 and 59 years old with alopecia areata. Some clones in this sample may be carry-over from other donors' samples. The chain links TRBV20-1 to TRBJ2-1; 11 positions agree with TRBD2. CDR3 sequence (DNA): TGCAGTGCTCCACCGGGACTAGCGGTTGATGAGCAGTTCTTC. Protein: CSAPPGLAVDEQFF.